This passage covers 5 T cell receptor beta chains from one sample sequenced in a study of T cell responses to AZD1222 COVID-19 vaccine. Generated by immunoSEQ multiplex PCR, the TCRdb table keeps only in-frame clones and is missing some. The sample yields approximately 60,000 clones, about 74% seen once. The sequenced sample was peripheral blood, obtained on day 0 of AZD1222 vaccination. The source is an adult in good health.

The chain carries TRBV19 and TRBJ1-5, with a possible D match to TRBD1 (5 bases). The CDR3 consists of 15 residues. Germline-derived CDR1 and CDR2 are LNHDA and SQIVND (reference sequence). Trimming cost V 7 bases and J 0 bases, with 13 bases left between them. The CDR3 sequence: CASIGADYSNQPQHF. CDR3 in DNA: TGTGCCAGTATCGGGGCGGATTATAGCAATCAGCCCCAGCATTTT.

The table lists this clone with a few counts. This chain joins TRBV28 and TRBJ1-1; D gene unclear. CDR1 is MDHEN, CDR2 SYDVKM, per germline. Trimming took 9 bases from V and 9 from J, leaving 14 bases between them. The CDR3 consists of 11 residues. CDR3 DNA: TGTGCCAGTGAAGATCGAATTAAAGCTTTCTTT. Translating it yields CASEDRIKAFF. Filled out from reference TRBV28 and TRBJ1-1, the complete variable domain reads DVKVTQSSRYLVKRTGEKVFLECVQDMDHENMFWYRQDPGLGLRLIYFSYDVKMKEKGDIPEGYSVSREKKERFSLILESASTNQTSMYLCASEDRIKAFFGQGTRLTVV.

The chain uses TRBV6-1 and TRBJ1-2, with D possibly TRBD1 on 5 matching bases. CDR1 MNHNS and CDR2 SASEGT come from the germline V gene. The V end lost 1 base, the J end lost 10 bases, and 19 bases lay between the germline ends. This CDR3 spans 15 amino acids. The CDR3 nucleotides are TGTGCCAGCAGTGAAGTATCAGGGCCCATGAATGACTACACCTTC. This translates into CASSEVSGPMNDYTF.

This chain links TRBV25-1 with TRBJ2-1, with unresolved D. CDR1 is MGHDK and CDR2 is SYGVNS in the germline V gene. This CDR3 has 14 amino acids. V was cut by 3 bases and J by 6 bases, with 12 bases left in between. The CDR3 protein is CASSDPGRANEQFF. The CDR3 DNA reads as TGTGCCAGCAGTGATCCGGGTAGGGCCAATGAGCAGTTCTTC.

Remarks on this clone: This sample also contains other DNA sequences that code for the same CDR3. For the CDR3, the DNA is TGTGCCAGCTCACGTCAGCAAGAGACCCAGTACTTC. Protein: CASSRQQETQYF. This chain uses TRBV18 with TRBJ2-5; D is unclear. The CDR3 sequence is 12 residues long. Trimming took 4 bases from V and 2 from J, leaving 5 bases between them. Germline CDR1 KGHSH, CDR2 LQKENI.